Listed here is a single TCR beta chain. Its antigen is not identified. The data were obtained in a study of cytotoxic CD8 clonotypes in ibrutinib-treated CLL. Study information: Complete response was seen in 2 patients and partial in 24; about twelve progressed and roughly 15 stayed remitted after a median roughly 70 months. After a median roughly 12 months on treatment (6 to 36), response samples were drawn. Broader study findings: Baseline clonality, above age-matched healthy donor levels, tracked circulating CD8+ T-cell counts.

Data came from immunoSEQ multiplex PCR; TCRdb stores just in-frame clones and leaves some out. Of 150,000 to 200,000 clones listed, around nine tenths are singletons. The CDR3 spans 13 residues. V gave up 0 bases and J gave up 0 bases, with 1 base separating them. Germline CDR1 is SGHNT and CDR2 is YYREEE (reference sequence). The sequence was obtained from a human donor with chronic lymphocytic leukemia. This rearrangement joins TRBV5-4 to TRBJ1-5, with D uncertain. The sample in question was PBMCs, obtained at disease progression, from a patient treated with ibrutinib. The CDR3 DNA sequence: TGTGCCAGCAGCTTGGATAGCAATCAGCCCCAGCATTTT. It is translated as CASSLDSNQPQHF.